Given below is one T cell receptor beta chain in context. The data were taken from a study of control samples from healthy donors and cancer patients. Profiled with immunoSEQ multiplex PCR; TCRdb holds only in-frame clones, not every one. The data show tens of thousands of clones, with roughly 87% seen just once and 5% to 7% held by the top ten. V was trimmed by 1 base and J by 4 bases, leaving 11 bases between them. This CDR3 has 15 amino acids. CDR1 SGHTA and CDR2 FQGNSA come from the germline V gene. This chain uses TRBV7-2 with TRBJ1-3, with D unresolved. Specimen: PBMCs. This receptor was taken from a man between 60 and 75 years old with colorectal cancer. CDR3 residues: CASSLERGLGNTIYF. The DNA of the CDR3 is TGTGCCAGCAGCTTAGAACGGGGATTAGGAAACACCATATATTTT.